This T cell receptor beta chain was profiled in a study of tumor-infiltrating lymphocytes in oesophageal squamous cell carcinoma. The CDR3 is made up of 15 amino acids. V was cut by 2 bases and J by 5 bases, with 12 bases left in between. Germline V lookup: CDR1 SEHNR, CDR2 FQNEAQ (reference sequence). TCRdb used MiXCR to reprocess the PCR reads, holding one entry per CDR3 protein. Among over 10,000 distinct CDR3 sequences listed, approximately 47% were seen once. The receptor was derived from a female donor with esophageal squamous cell carcinoma. Sequencing input: blood. The chain employs TRBV7-9 and TRBJ2-2, with a possible D match to TRBD1 (6 bases). The CDR3 bases are TGTGCCAGCAGCTTAACAGGGAAGGATACCGGGGAGCTGTTTTTT. Encoded protein: CASSLTGKDTGELFF. Variable domain in full (rest from reference TRBV7-9 and TRBJ2-2): DTGVSQNPRHKITKRGQNVTFRCDPISEHNRLYWYRQTLGQGPEFLTYFQNEAQLEKSRLLSDRFSAERPKGSFSTLEIQRTEQGDSAMYLCASSLTGKDTGELFFGEGSRLTVL.